Following are 25 T cell receptor beta chains from one sample sequenced in a study of post-analysis software for immune sequencing data. Study-level findings and limits: Among roughly five TRBV segments more frequent in patients than controls were TRBV5-6, TRBV5-1 and TRBV20-1.

Unique molecular identifiers had been added to the TCR beta cDNA libraries. TCRdb re-called the PCR reads through MiXCR, storing one row per CDR3 protein. Among roughly 580,000 distinct CDR3 sequences listed, around 47% were seen once. These receptors have no identified antigens. Sequencing was carried out using blood. The receptors originated from a girl aged 5-17 years with multiple sclerosis.

Details on this clonotype: Just one base apart from a much larger clone, this may be a read error. This is likely a read error, given that the CDR3 carries no conserved phenylalanine or tryptophan at its end. The chain joins TRBV12-3 or TRBV12-4 to TRBJ2-1, with TRBD2 as a possible D gene (6 bases). The CDR3 extends over 14 amino acids. The V and J ends lost 2 bases and 3 bases respectively, with 8 bases between them. The CDR3 DNA is TGTGCCAGCAGTTTATGGGGGGACTACAATGAGCAGTTCTCC. Translated: CASSLWGDYNEQFS.

This clonotype was recorded at least ten times. The chain combines TRBV5-1 with TRBJ2-3, with D tentatively TRBD1 (5 bases). The CDR3 totals 15 residues. Germline CDR1 and CDR2: SGHRS and YFSETQ. V was pared by 3 bases and J by 1 base, with 12 bases between. CDR3 amino acids: CASSSSGPGTDTQYF. CDR3 nucleotides: TGCGCCAGCAGCTCCTCAGGGCCAGGCACAGATACGCAGTATTTT.

This clonotype appeared a few times. This chain joins TRBV5-6 and TRBJ2-7; TRBD2 might be the D (7 bases). V lost 4 bases to trimming and J lost 4 bases, with 18 bases between them. Germline-derived CDR1 and CDR2 are SGHDT and YYEEEE. The CDR3 has 15 residues. As DNA, the CDR3 is TGTGCCAGCAGCCTCCTAGGGGGGGGCCTATACGAGCAGTACTTC. Its protein is CASSLLGGGLYEQYF.

The CDR3, as DNA: TGTGCCACCAGTGACACGGGTCTAGCGGGACCTCTCAGCACAGATACGCAGTATTTT. It yields the protein CATSDTGLAGPLSTDTQYF. The rearrangement joins TRBV24-1 to TRBJ2-3; the match to TRBD2 covers 9 bases. The length of the CDR3 is 19 residues. Germline CDR1 KGHDR, CDR2 SFDVKD. After removal of 4 bases from V and 0 bases from J, the junction contained 13 bases not matched to a gene.

This clonotype came up a few times. J is TRBJ2-3 and V is TRBV12-3 or TRBV12-4, with D tentatively TRBD1 or TRBD2 (5 bases each). This CDR3 has 16 amino acids. V was cut by 2 bases and J by 0 bases, with 12 bases left in between. Here the CDR3 reads CASSLRGGPSTDTQYF. The DNA of the CDR3 is TGTGCCAGCAGTTTACGGGGCGGGCCTAGCACAGATACGCAGTATTTT.

The J gene is TRBJ2-6, the V gene TRBV12-3 or TRBV12-4; D is uncertain. V was cut by 1 base and J by 0 bases, with 10 bases left in between. This CDR3 is built from 17 residues. In nucleotides, the CDR3 is TGTGCCAGCAGTTTAGGTCAAGAGTTCTCTGGGGCCAACGTCCTGACTTTC. Amino acids: CASSLGQEFSGANVLTF.

This clonotype was counted between two and nine times. This sequence joins TRBV6-2 or TRBV6-3 and TRBJ1-2, with a tentative D call TRBD1 (6 bases). V lost 6 bases to trimming and J lost 3 bases, with 14 bases between them. The CDR3 spans 14 residues. The V gene's germline CDR1 is MNHEY and CDR2 SVGEGT. CDR3 nucleotides: TGTGCCAGCAGAGGGAACAGGGAACACTATGGCTACACCTTC. Its translation is CASRGNREHYGYTF.

The chain uses TRBV4-1 and TRBJ1-4; 10 positions match TRBD1. This CDR3 spans 16 amino acids. Germline V lookup: CDR1 MGHRA, CDR2 YSYEKL. The junction had 11 bases not matched to a gene; V was cut back by 4 bases and J by 9 bases. The CDR3 is CASSLGAGTGEKKLFF. CDR3 coding DNA: TGCGCCAGCAGCCTGGGGGCCGGGACAGGGGAGAAAAAACTGTTTTTT.

The chain uses TRBV12-3 or TRBV12-4 and TRBJ1-6, with 9 positions matching TRBD1. Trimming removed 6 bases from V and 9 bases from J; junction bases left unmatched: 15. The CDR3 is made up of 17 amino acids. CDR3 sequence reads: CASSLPGTGYGRSPLHF. DNA of the CDR3: TGTGCCAGCAGCCTACCCGGGACAGGGTACGGGCGTTCACCCCTCCACTTT.

This sequence joins TRBV5-1 and TRBJ2-7; 10 nucleotides align to TRBD2. This CDR3 is built from 14 residues. J was trimmed by 6 bases and V by 4 bases; bases with no gene match: 7. Germline CDR1 SGHRS, CDR2 YFSETQ. CDR3 bases: TGCGCCAGCAGCGTGGTAGCGGGGGGAGCCGAGCAGTACTTC. It is translated as CASSVVAGGAEQYF.

The sample holds a few counts of this clonotype. The chain has TRBV5-1 and TRBJ2-7; the match to TRBD2 covers 16 bases. CDR3 length equals 17 residues. V gave up 0 bases and J gave up 7 bases; unmatched junction bases: 7. Germline V gene data show CDR1 as SGHRS and CDR2 as YFSETQ. The CDR3 is CASSLVGTSGRASEQYF. CDR3 coding DNA: TGCGCCAGCAGCTTGGTGGGGACTAGCGGGAGGGCGAGTGAGCAGTACTTC.

The table lists this clonotype with a few counts. The chain recombines TRBV5-1 with TRBJ2-7; maybe TRBD1 (6 bases). This CDR3 is 15 amino acids long. The V gene's germline CDR1 is SGHRS and CDR2 YFSETQ. The V gene lost 0 bases and the J gene lost 2 bases, with 12 bases spanning the gap. The CDR3 DNA is TGCGCCAGCAGCTTGGAGTCAGGGGCGGCCTACGAGCAGTACTTC. Its translation: CASSLESGAAYEQYF.

This clonotype was observed a single time. This rearrangement joins TRBV20-1 to TRBJ1-2; D may be TRBD1 (6 bases). Germline assignment: CDR1 DFQATT and CDR2 SNEGSKA (reference sequence). V was cut by 6 bases and J by 1 base, with 12 bases left in between. The CDR3 contains 13 residues. As DNA, the CDR3 is TGCAGTGCAAGCCAGGGGAGTAACTATGGCTACACCTTC. Protein sequence: CSASQGSNYGYTF.

This clonotype turned up a few times. The genes are TRBV29-1 and TRBJ2-1; 7 bases are a match to TRBD1. This CDR3 is built from 14 residues. The J segment lost 4 bases and the V segment lost 7 bases, leaving 10 bases of the junction unmatched. CDR1 and CDR2 (germline): SQVTM, ANQGSEA. The CDR3 DNA is TGCAGCGCCACGGGACAGTCGGGGTACAATGAGCAGTTCTTC. The encoded protein is CSATGQSGYNEQFF.

The chain employs TRBV7-3 and TRBJ2-1; D is possibly TRBD2 (5 bases). V shed 5 bases and J shed 0 bases, with 11 bases lying between them. The CDR3 covers 15 residues. Germline CDR1 is SGHTA and CDR2 is FQGTGA. CDR3 sequence: CASSRVGSSYNEQFF. The CDR3 DNA sequence: TGTGCCAGCAGCCGGGTGGGGAGCTCCTACAATGAGCAGTTCTTC.

This clonotype was detected once. The rearrangement uses TRBV12-3 or TRBV12-4 and TRBJ1-2; D perhaps matches TRBD1 (5 bases). CDR3 length: 14 residues. The V gene lost 6 bases and the J gene lost 3 bases, with 14 bases spanning the gap. The CDR3 sequence: CASSYQGKDYGYTF. The CDR3 nucleotides read TGTGCCAGCAGCTACCAGGGTAAGGACTATGGCTACACCTTC.

This clonotype was seen more than once but under ten times. This sequence joins TRBV11-2 and TRBJ2-5, with D tentatively TRBD2 (6 bases). This CDR3 has 15 residues. The ends were cut back, 2 bases at V and 5 bases at J, with 15 bases in the middle. Germline-derived CDR1 and CDR2 are SGHAT and FQNNGV. The CDR3 sequence: CASSLNPGEGETQYF. The CDR3, as DNA: TGTGCCAGCAGCTTAAATCCGGGAGAGGGGGAGACCCAGTACTTC.

J is TRBJ2-3 and V is TRBV6-4; either TRBD1 or TRBD2 may fit D (6 bases each). The ends were cut back, 6 bases at V and 5 bases at J, with 15 bases in the middle. The CDR3 length is 14 residues. Germline V lookup: CDR1 MRHNA, CDR2 SNTAGT. The CDR3 region has the DNA TGTGCCAGCAGCCCAAGGGGGGATGGAGATACGCAGTATTTT. It is translated as CASSPRGDGDTQYF.

This clonotype was observed a handful of times. V usage is TRBV7-2 and J usage is TRBJ2-7; 9 positions agree with TRBD1. This CDR3 spans 15 amino acids. Germline V gene data show CDR1 as SGHTA and CDR2 as FQGNSA. V was clipped by 3 bases and J by 1 base; unmatched bases: 4. The CDR3 region is CASSFAGQGSYEQYF. CDR3 DNA sequence: TGTGCCAGCAGCTTCGCGGGACAGGGTTCCTACGAGCAGTACTTC.

The J gene is TRBJ2-7, the V gene TRBV7-9, with 8 bases aligning to TRBD2. The J segment lost 3 bases and the V segment lost 1 base, leaving 8 bases of the junction unmatched. CDR3 size: 16 residues. Germline loops: CDR1 SEHNR, CDR2 FQNEAQ (reference sequence). The CDR3 loop reads CASSLVIAGKIYEQYF. CDR3 nucleotide sequence: TGTGCCAGCAGCTTAGTAATAGCGGGAAAAATCTACGAGCAGTACTTC.

This chain uses TRBV20-1 with TRBJ2-7; D perhaps matches TRBD1 (8 bases). Germline CDR1 and CDR2: DFQATT and SNEGSKA (reference sequence). Trimming pared 1 base from V and 3 bases from J, leaving 19 bases between. The CDR3 runs 16 residues. The CDR3 bases are TGCAGTGCTAGAGGCCTACAGGGGGGGGCTGACTACGAGCAGTACTTC. Translation gives CSARGLQGGADYEQYF.

This chain connects TRBV29-1 to TRBJ1-2, with 8 bases that match TRBD1. V shed 6 bases and J 0 bases; nucleotides not matched to a gene: 3. This CDR3 has 13 amino acids. Germline V CDR1 and CDR2: SQVTM, ANQGSEA. The CDR3 sequence: CSVTGGANYGYTF. In DNA form, the CDR3 reads TGCAGCGTCACAGGGGGAGCTAACTATGGCTACACCTTC.

This chain joins TRBV12-3 or TRBV12-4 and TRBJ1-4; a possible D gene is TRBD1 (5 bases). Trimming shortened V by 3 bases and J by 5 bases, and 10 bases separated the two germline ends. CDR3 length: 14 amino acids. CDR3 amino acids: CASSLRRGNEKLFF. CDR3 bases: TGTGCCAGCAGTTTGAGAAGGGGCAATGAAAAACTGTTTTTT.

The V and J genes are TRBV11-2 and TRBJ2-5; TRBD2 is a possible D gene (5 bases). Trimming shortened V by 4 bases and J by 1 base, and 16 bases separated the two germline ends. The CDR3 has 16 residues. The V gene's germline CDR1 is SGHAT and CDR2 FQNNGV. In DNA, the CDR3 is TGTGCCAGCAGCTACCCCCCGGGGAGTATCCAAGAGACCCAGTACTTC. This encodes CASSYPPGSIQETQYF.

V usage is TRBV5-8 and J usage is TRBJ1-1; D is perhaps TRBD1 (6 bases). Germline CDR1 reads SGHTS; CDR2 reads YDEGEE. V was trimmed by 6 bases and J by 0 bases, leaving 9 bases between them. CDR3 size: 13 residues. CDR3 residues: CASTWGLNTEAFF. The CDR3 DNA reads TGTGCCAGCACTTGGGGGCTGAACACTGAAGCTTTCTTT.